The 24 T cell receptor beta chains listed next were all sequenced from one sample in a study of blood T cell repertoires in COVID-19. Assay used: immunoSEQ multiplex PCR; TCRdb lists only in-frame clones, some missing. Of over 60,000 clones listed, around 77% were seen once; the top ten hold around 10%. Sequenced input: peripheral blood. Source of these receptors: a human donor in a cohort sampled during active COVID-19.

The DNA for the CDR3 is TGTGCCAGCAGCTTATCCGGGGTCTACGAGCAGTACTTC. It translates to CASSLSGVYEQYF. The chain has TRBV7-9 and TRBJ2-7; the D gene is possibly TRBD2 (5 bases). The V end lost 2 bases, the J end lost 3 bases, and 8 bases lay between the germline ends. The germline V gene has CDR1 SEHNR and CDR2 FQNEAQ (reference sequence). This CDR3 region has 13 residues.

The V and J genes are TRBV28 and TRBJ2-5, with 9 bases identical to TRBD2. With V trimmed by 1 base and J by 5 bases, 8 bases remained unmatched. Germline V gene sequence: CDR1 MDHEN, CDR2 SYDVKM. This CDR3 contains 16 residues. The CDR3 sequence: CASSLFGRAGGETQYF. In DNA, the CDR3 is TGTGCCAGCAGTTTATTCGGCAGGGCGGGGGGGGAGACCCAGTACTTC.

In its sample, this clone was seen a few times. The chain recombines TRBV7-3 with TRBJ2-3; 10 nucleotides match TRBD2. Looked up from germline, CDR1 is SGHTA and CDR2 is FQGTGA. The CDR3 extends over 19 amino acids. V shed 2 bases, J shed 0 bases, and the junction held 11 bases outside the gene matches. The CDR3 here is CASSLVATLAGLSTDTQYF. The CDR3 DNA reads TGTGCCAGCAGCTTAGTGGCAACACTAGCGGGACTTAGCACAGATACGCAGTATTTT.

The rearrangement links TRBV11-2 to TRBJ1-2; 7 bases map to TRBD1. This CDR3 contains 13 residues. J lost 4 bases, V lost 5 bases, and 4 bases had no gene match. Germline CDR1 SGHAT, CDR2 FQNNGV. CDR3 region: CASSPTGLYGYTF. The DNA for the CDR3 is TGTGCCAGCAGCCCGACAGGGCTCTATGGCTACACCTTC.

This chain joins TRBV6-6 and TRBJ1-1, with D hard to call. The CDR3 totals 14 residues. Germline V gives CDR1 MNHNY, CDR2 SVGAGI (reference sequence). V was trimmed by 5 bases and J by 4 bases, leaving 14 bases between them. This CDR3 reads CASSKGEVTTEAFF. CDR3 bases: TGTGCCAGCAGTAAAGGAGAGGTTACCACTGAAGCTTTCTTT.

The rearrangement uses TRBV10-3 and TRBJ1-2; 11 nucleotides agree with TRBD1. The CDR3 has 15 residues. The V gene end was trimmed by 4 bases and the J gene end by 3 bases; junction bases not matched to a gene: 4. Germline CDR1 ENHRY, CDR2 SYGVKD. This chain's CDR3 is CAISGGQGVHYGYTF. Here the CDR3 DNA reads TGTGCCATCAGTGGGGGACAGGGGGTGCACTATGGCTACACCTTC.

The sample holds a few counts of this clone. The chain couples TRBV6-1 to TRBJ1-3; D unclear. V lost 1 base and J lost 0, with 16 bases in between. Germline CDR1 is MNHNS and CDR2 is SASEGT. The CDR3 consists of 18 residues. For the CDR3, the DNA is TGTGCCAGCAGTGAAGTCGCCACGGTGCGGAGCTCTGGAAACACCATATATTTT. Amino acids: CASSEVATVRSSGNTIYF.

This clone has only one observation. The chain combines TRBV30 with TRBJ1-4; 10 positions agree with TRBD1. V shed 5 bases, J shed 3 bases, and the junction held 15 bases outside the gene matches. In germline, CDR1 is GTSNPN, CDR2 SVGIG (reference sequence). This CDR3 spans 18 amino acids. CDR3 sequence reads: CAWAPRDRGVVANEKLFF. The CDR3 DNA reads TGTGCCTGGGCCCCTCGGGACAGGGGAGTCGTAGCTAATGAAAAACTGTTTTTT.

The V and J genes are TRBV4-3 and TRBJ2-3, with TRBD2 matching 8 bases. The CDR3 sequence is 14 residues long. The V and J ends lost 0 bases and 4 bases, in that order; junction bases with no gene match: 0. The V gene's germline CDR1 is LGHNA and CDR2 YSLEER. The DNA for the CDR3 is TGCGCCAGCAGCCAAGACGGGGGGGCAGATACGCAGTATTTT. It encodes CASSQDGGADTQYF.

The chain recombines TRBV5-6 with TRBJ2-7; D call uncertain. V shed 1 base and J shed 4 bases, with 12 bases lying between them. Germline V gene lookup returns CDR1 SGHDT and CDR2 YYEEEE. The CDR3 is 14 residues long. The DNA of the CDR3 is TGTGCCAGCAGCTTGAAGGTTACACAGTACGAGCAGTACTTC. It specifies CASSLKVTQYEQYF. Variable domain in full (rest from reference TRBV5-6 and TRBJ2-7): DAGVTQSPTHLIKTRGQQVTLRCSPKSGHDTVSWYQQALGQGPQFIFQYYEEEERQRGNFPDRFSGHQFPNYSSELNVNALLLGDSALYLCASSLKVTQYEQYFGPGTRLTVT.

The chain joins TRBV7-2 to TRBJ2-7; perhaps TRBD1 as D (5 bases). The CDR3 length is 11 residues. Germline V lookup: CDR1 SGHTA, CDR2 FQGNSA. V lost 5 bases and J 5 bases, leaving 7 bases between the germline ends. The CDR3 loop is CASSPGNEQYF. The DNA of the CDR3 is TGTGCCAGCAGCCCAGGGAACGAGCAGTACTTC.

This clone was found once. The V call is TRBV29-1, the J call TRBJ2-2; the D gene is possibly TRBD2 (5 bases). Germline lookup yields CDR1 SQVTM and CDR2 ANQGSEA. CDR3 size: 14 residues. Trimming took off 3 bases at V and 2 bases at J, with 10 bases between the two ends. The CDR3 loop reads CSVDRGANTGELFF. In nucleotides, the CDR3 is TGCAGCGTTGATCGGGGAGCCAACACCGGGGAGCTGTTTTTT.

J is TRBJ1-1 and V is TRBV28, with a tentative D call TRBD1 (6 bases). Germline V gives CDR1 MDHEN, CDR2 SYDVKM. V was shortened by 8 bases and J by 3 bases, with 19 bases between the two germline ends. The CDR3 has 15 amino acids. The CDR3 spells CASRRKGVGDTEAFF. CDR3 coding DNA: TGTGCCAGCCGCAGGAAGGGGGTCGGTGACACTGAAGCTTTCTTT.

Only a few counts were recorded for this clone. The CDR3 nucleotides read TGTGCCACCAGCGGCTACAATGAGCAGTTCTTC. It yields the protein CATSGYNEQFF. This rearrangement joins TRBV24-1 to TRBJ2-1, with D uncertain. The germline gives CDR1 KGHDR, CDR2 SFDVKD. V lost 7 bases to trimming and J lost 3 bases, with 3 bases between them. This CDR3 spans 11 amino acids.

The J gene is TRBJ2-7, the V gene TRBV6-2 or TRBV6-3, with 10 bases that match TRBD1. There are 16 residues in the CDR3. The V and J ends lost 5 bases and 1 base, in that order; junction bases with no gene match: 8. Germline CDR1 reads MNHEY; CDR2 reads SVGEGT. The CDR3 nucleotides are TGTGCCAGCAGTAGAGCCGGGACAGGGGTATCCTACGAGCAGTACTTC. The encoded protein is CASSRAGTGVSYEQYF.

The chain is built from TRBV9 and TRBJ2-3; 7 bases agree with TRBD2. J was trimmed by 4 bases and V by 0 bases; bases with no gene match: 14. There are 18 residues in the CDR3. Germline CDR1 and CDR2: SGDLS and YYNGEE. The CDR3 DNA is TGTGCCAGCAGCGTAGTCCCCACCGGGACTATAGGGTCAGATACGCAGTATTTT. Its translation: CASSVVPTGTIGSDTQYF.

The rearrangement links TRBV23-1 to TRBJ2-7; 7 bases agree with TRBD1. TRBV23-1 is an open reading frame, and its role is uncertain. With V trimmed by 3 bases and J by 4 bases, 15 bases remained unmatched. This CDR3 is built from 17 residues. Here the CDR3 reads CASSQTRRDSPLYEQYF. Here the CDR3 DNA reads TGCGCCAGCAGTCAGACCCGACGGGACAGTCCACTTTACGAGCAGTACTTC.

Here the CDR3 reads CASSLGGQGEAFF. The CDR3 nucleotides read TGTGCCAGCAGCTTAGGGGGGCAGGGTGAAGCTTTCTTT. The chain couples TRBV7-9 to TRBJ1-1, with a possible D match to TRBD1 (6 bases). This CDR3 is built from 13 residues. Trimming removed 1 base at V and 7 bases at J, with 10 bases between. Germline lookup yields CDR1 SEHNR and CDR2 FQNEAQ (reference sequence).

The chain carries TRBV18 and TRBJ2-1; 11 bases match TRBD1. Germline CDR1 and CDR2: KGHSH and LQKENI. J was trimmed by 6 bases and V by 2 bases; bases with no gene match: 6. The CDR3 has 16 residues. CDR3 sequence (DNA): TGTGCCAGCTCACCATTGGACAGGGGGCGAGGCAATGAGCAGTTCTTC. This codes for CASSPLDRGRGNEQFF.

J is TRBJ1-2 and V is TRBV7-9; D may be TRBD1 (5 bases). This CDR3 comprises 14 residues. V lost 1 base to trimming and J lost 8 bases, with 14 bases between them. Germline CDR1 is SEHNR and CDR2 is FQNEAQ (reference sequence). CDR3 coding DNA: TGTGCCAGCAGCTTAGAGGGTCAGGGCCGGGGCTACACCTTC. Amino acids: CASSLEGQGRGYTF.

The chain employs TRBV9 and TRBJ1-2; D perhaps matches TRBD1 (5 bases). The CDR3 length is 13 residues. Trimming pared 4 bases from V and 6 bases from J, leaving 13 bases between. Germline V lookup: CDR1 SGDLS, CDR2 YYNGEE. Here the CDR3 DNA reads TGTGCCAGCAGCCTGGAGGGGTTGGATGGCTACACCTTC. Translating it yields CASSLEGLDGYTF.

The V call is TRBV7-9, the J call TRBJ2-5, with 8 bases that match TRBD1. Germline loops: CDR1 SEHNR, CDR2 FQNEAQ (reference sequence). The CDR3 has 16 amino acids. After removal of 5 bases from V and 5 bases from J, the junction contained 13 bases not matched to a gene. The CDR3 DNA follows: TGTGCCAGCAGCCCATGGGCAGGGGGCATTGGGGAGACCCAGTACTTC. Amino acids: CASSPWAGGIGETQYF.

The rearrangement uses TRBV9 and TRBJ1-4, with a possible D match to TRBD1 (5 bases). The CDR3 contains 16 residues. From germline, CDR1 is SGDLS and CDR2 YYNGEE. V was pared by 0 bases and J by 6 bases, with 15 bases between. Here the CDR3 reads CASSVAVGGGDEKLFF. The CDR3 DNA reads as TGTGCCAGCAGCGTAGCCGTTGGCGGGGGAGATGAAAAACTGTTTTTT.

The V gene is TRBV5-6, the J gene TRBJ2-7, with a weak D call TRBD1 (5 bases). Germline CDR1 and CDR2: SGHDT and YYEEEE. The CDR3 has 14 amino acids. Trimming shortened V by 0 bases and J by 3 bases, and 10 bases separated the two germline ends. DNA of the CDR3: TGTGCCAGCAGCTTGGACAGGACGAACTACGAGCAGTACTTC. Its translation is CASSLDRTNYEQYF. Combining the CDR3 with reference TRBV5-6 and TRBJ2-7 gives the whole variable domain DAGVTQSPTHLIKTRGQQVTLRCSPKSGHDTVSWYQQALGQGPQFIFQYYEEEERQRGNFPDRFSGHQFPNYSSELNVNALLLGDSALYLCASSLDRTNYEQYFGPGTRLTVT.